Each of the 17 T cell receptor beta chains below was sequenced from the same sample in a study of cytomegalovirus exposure and HLA in healthy donors (dated by TCRdb to 2017 to 2019). Libraries were prepared through the immunoSEQ multiplex PCR assay. For the multiplex PCR, a mixture combining 60 forward primers for TCR Vbeta segments and 13 reverse primers for TCR Jbeta segments was used. What TCRdb holds here is the immuneACCESS table cut down to in-frame rearrangements. Part of the clones is not present; checked against another copy, under half of the missing clones reflect an unresolved V gene, and the others are unexplained. The sample profile shows around 190,000 clones; approximately 86% of them were found once. The ten top clones hold approximately 1.9% of the sample. The specimen was PBMCs. These receptor sequences come from a woman under 30 in good health and CMV-seronegative.

This clone was detected a few times. The gene calls are TRBV5-1 and TRBJ2-3; 8 positions agree with TRBD1. CDR3 length: 16 amino acids. V lost 0 bases and J lost 6; bases outside the gene matches: 9. Germline CDR1 SGHRS, CDR2 YFSETQ. For the CDR3, the DNA is TGCGCCAGCAGCTTGGGGGTAAGACAGGGGACGGATACGCAGTATTTT. It translates to CASSLGVRQGTDTQYF.

The V and J genes are TRBV11-2 and TRBJ2-5; 10 nucleotides agree with TRBD2. This CDR3 spans 15 amino acids. CDR1 and CDR2 (germline): SGHAT, FQNNGV. Trimming took 6 bases from V and 2 from J; bases not matched to a gene: 6. The CDR3 DNA follows: TGTGCCAGCAGTTCGGGACTAGCGATACAAGAGACCCAGTACTTC. The encoded protein is CASSSGLAIQETQYF.

This clone appeared a few times. The genes are TRBV10-1 and TRBJ2-1, with 9 bases identical to TRBD2. From germline, CDR1 is WNHNN and CDR2 SYGVQD (reference sequence). The CDR3 has 14 amino acids. V shed 3 bases, J shed 8 bases, and the junction held 5 bases outside the gene matches. The CDR3 region has the DNA TGCGCCAGCAGTGAAGGTAGCGGGAGTTATGAGCAGTTCTTC. Translated: CASSEGSGSYEQFF.

This clone came up once. V usage is TRBV7-2 and J usage is TRBJ2-1; tentative D call: TRBD2 (6 bases). The V gene's germline CDR1 is SGHTA and CDR2 FQGNSA. V gave up 5 bases and J gave up 12 bases, with 23 bases separating them. The CDR3 is 15 residues long. CDR3 nucleotide sequence: TGTGCCAGCAGCCCGGGGGTGGCGGGGCTAATGGTGCAGTTCTTC. It encodes CASSPGVAGLMVQFF. The variable domain in full, with the rest retrieved from reference TRBV7-2 and TRBJ2-1, is GAGVSQSPSNKVTEKGKDVELRCDPISGHTALYWYRQSLGQGLEFLIYFQGNSAPDKSGLPSDRFSAERTGGSVSTLTIQRTQQEDSAVYLCASSPGVAGLMVQFFGPGTRLTVL.

The V call is TRBV18, the J call TRBJ1-1; TRBD1 is a possible D gene (5 bases). There are 15 residues in the CDR3. The germline V gene encodes CDR1 KGHSH and CDR2 LQKENI. The V end was cut by 1 base, the J end by 1 base, with 10 bases between. The CDR3 here is CASSPLGHQNTEAFF. CDR3 DNA sequence: TGTGCCAGCTCACCACTAGGACATCAGAACACTGAAGCTTTCTTT.

The genes are TRBV5-1 and TRBJ2-1, with D tentatively TRBD2 (5 bases). V gave up 0 bases and J gave up 1 base, with 8 bases separating them. CDR3 size: 15 residues. Germline loops: CDR1 SGHRS, CDR2 YFSETQ. CDR3 nucleotides: TGCGCCAGCAGCTTGGCCGGGGTTTCCTACAATGAGCAGTTCTTC. Its protein product is CASSLAGVSYNEQFF.

The rearrangement joins TRBV7-9 to TRBJ2-1, with TRBD1 matching 11 bases. With 5 bases clipped from V and 5 bases from J, the junction kept 5 bases outside the gene matches. This CDR3 is built from 15 residues. Per the germline V gene, CDR1 is SEHNR and CDR2 is FQNEAQ (reference sequence). DNA of the CDR3: TGTGCCAGCAGCAGGACAGGGGGCCTGAACAATGAGCAGTTCTTC. It yields the protein CASSRTGGLNNEQFF.

CDR3 DNA sequence: TGTGCCAGCAGCAGGGGGCAGGGGGGTTCACCCCTCCACTTT. Encoded protein: CASSRGQGGSPLHF. V and J are TRBV5-4 and TRBJ1-6; TRBD1 matches at 7 bases. The CDR3 consists of 14 residues. Germline V gives CDR1 SGHNT, CDR2 YYREEE (reference sequence). The trim removed 4 bases at V and 9 bases at J, leaving 7 bases unmatched.

The chain carries TRBV5-1 and TRBJ2-3; D may be TRBD2 (5 bases). Trimming left V 7 bases short and J 2 bases short, with 20 bases between. Germline V gene data show CDR1 as SGHRS and CDR2 as YFSETQ. The CDR3 loop spans 16 amino acids. The CDR3 coding sequence is TGCGCCAGCTGCCTATCGGGGTCGGCGGTCACAGATACGCAGTATTTT. This encodes CASCLSGSAVTDTQYF.

The chain carries TRBV28 and TRBJ2-7; possible D gene TRBD1, 6 bases. The CDR3 spans 18 residues. Trimming pared 0 bases from V and 1 base from J, leaving 19 bases between. Germline assignment: CDR1 MDHEN and CDR2 SYDVKM. CDR3 amino acids: CASSLWGRLDRTSYEQYF. The CDR3, as DNA: TGTGCCAGCAGTTTATGGGGCCGGCTGGACAGAACGTCCTACGAGCAGTACTTC.

The genes are TRBV5-8 and TRBJ2-4, with TRBD1 matching 8 bases. This CDR3 region has 16 residues. Per the germline V gene, CDR1 is SGHTS and CDR2 is YDEGEE. V shed 0 bases, J shed 4 bases, and the junction held 6 bases outside the gene matches. This CDR3 reads CASSLGSGQGKNIQYF. DNA for the CDR3: TGTGCCAGCAGCTTGGGATCCGGACAGGGTAAAAACATTCAGTACTTC.

The chain couples TRBV18 to TRBJ1-1, with TRBD1 as a possible D gene (5 bases). The germline V and J ends were trimmed by 3 bases and 1 base, with 6 bases remaining between them. Germline-derived CDR1 and CDR2 are KGHSH and LQKENI. The CDR3 consists of 13 residues. CDR3 protein: CASSPTENTEAFF. The CDR3 DNA follows: TGTGCCAGCTCACCGACAGAGAACACTGAAGCTTTCTTT.

The chain is built from TRBV2 and TRBJ2-1; TRBD2 aligns across 7 bases. Trimming took 9 bases from V and 3 from J; bases not matched to a gene: 8. Per the germline V gene, CDR1 is SNHLY and CDR2 is FYNNEI. This CDR3 is built from 14 residues. The chain's CDR3 is CASRRLAVYNEQFF. In DNA, the CDR3 is TGTGCCAGTCGGAGGCTAGCGGTCTACAATGAGCAGTTCTTC.

The V and J genes are TRBV15 and TRBJ2-1, with 8 bases aligning to TRBD2. The V gene end was trimmed by 5 bases and the J gene end by 8 bases; junction bases not matched to a gene: 5. This CDR3 spans 13 amino acids. Germline CDR1 reads LNHNV; CDR2 reads YYDKDF (reference sequence). CDR3 loop: CATSVLAGDEQFF. The CDR3 bases are TGTGCCACCAGCGTTCTAGCGGGCGATGAGCAGTTCTTC.

V is TRBV7-2 and J is TRBJ1-2, with D possibly being TRBD1 (5 bases). Germline assignment: CDR1 SGHTA and CDR2 FQGNSA. V shed 1 base and J shed 2 bases, with 8 bases lying between them. CDR3 length: 14 amino acids. The chain's CDR3 is CASSLEGLNYGYTF. The CDR3 coding sequence is TGTGCCAGCAGCTTAGAGGGGTTAAACTATGGCTACACCTTC.

The J gene is TRBJ1-1, the V gene TRBV5-1, with 7 bases matching TRBD1. The CDR3 covers 14 residues. CDR1 and CDR2 (germline): SGHRS, YFSETQ. V lost 3 bases and J lost 3; bases outside the gene matches: 5. The chain's CDR3 is CASSWDRGYTEAFF. As DNA, the CDR3 is TGCGCCAGCAGCTGGGACAGAGGATACACTGAAGCTTTCTTT.

The V gene is TRBV6-1, the J gene TRBJ1-1; D remains unclear. Per germline, CDR1 MNHNS and CDR2 SASEGT. V was shortened by 2 bases and J by 5 bases, with 3 bases between the two germline ends. CDR3 length equals 11 residues. Here the CDR3 reads CASSELTEAFF. The CDR3 bases are TGTGCCAGCAGTGAACTGACTGAAGCTTTCTTT.